This TCR beta chain was obtained from a study of T-cell reconstitution after alpha-beta-depleted transplantation in children. General study results and limits: Expanded graft clones numbering several hundred reportedly gave rise to alpha-beta T cells about two months after transplant.

There are 15 residues in the CDR3. CDR1 is SQVTM, CDR2 ANQGSEA, per germline. The V and J ends lost 6 bases and 5 bases, in that order; junction bases with no gene match: 11. This clonotype was counted between two and nine times. The antigen is unknown. Using unique molecular identifiers, the investigators prepared the TCRbeta library. One entry per CDR3 protein, called by TCRdb with MiXCR from the PCR reads. Among about 980,000 distinct CDR3 sequences listed, around 30% were seen once. This sequence joins TRBV29-1 and TRBJ2-1; 9 bases are shared with TRBD1. This receptor was taken from a boy younger than two who had a stem cell transplant for SCID, so the T cells may come from the graft donor. The starting material was PBMCs, mostly from graft donor cells, obtained 360 days after TCRalphabeta/CD19-depleted stem cell transplant. The chain's CDR3 is CSVDPGTGIHNEQFF. CDR3 coding DNA: TGCAGCGTAGACCCCGGGACAGGGATACACAATGAGCAGTTCTTC.